Below are 18 T cell receptor beta chains sequenced from a single sample in a study of blood T cell repertoires in COVID-19. The repertoire was sequenced with immunoSEQ multiplex PCR; TCRdb's copy has only in-frame clones and lacks some. The sample carries fewer than 140,000 clones, 70% to 80% recorded once. Sequenced sample: peripheral blood. The source of these receptors is a human donor with acute or convalescent COVID-19. The donor label of this sample is uncertain.

This clone showed up just once. The chain combines TRBV19 with TRBJ1-2, with a possible D match to TRBD1 (5 bases). Trimming took 5 bases from V and 0 from J, leaving 19 bases between them. The CDR3 is 17 amino acids. Germline V gene sequence: CDR1 LNHDA, CDR2 SQIVND (reference sequence). The CDR3 nucleotides are TGTGCCAGTAGTCTCCGGGACGGACTACTTTCTAACTATGGCTACACCTTC. Its protein is CASSLRDGLLSNYGYTF.

The V gene is TRBV7-2, the J gene TRBJ2-7; TRBD2 agrees at 10 bases. The CDR3 has 14 amino acids. V shed 2 bases and J 3 bases; nucleotides not matched to a gene: 1. Looked up from germline, CDR1 is SGHTA and CDR2 is FQGNSA. CDR3 in amino acids: CASSLPSGSYEQYF. The CDR3 DNA is TGTGCCAGCAGCTTACCTAGCGGGAGCTACGAGCAGTACTTC.

As DNA, the CDR3 is TGTGCCAGCAGGGAGGGGGCTGGCCAGCCCCAGCATTTT. This codes for CASREGAGQPQHF. The V call is TRBV28, the J call TRBJ1-5; 7 nucleotides match TRBD1. This CDR3 contains 13 residues. Germline CDR1 and CDR2: MDHEN and SYDVKM. The V segment lost 6 bases and the J segment 7 bases; nucleotides outside the gene matches: 6. The variable domain in full, completed from reference TRBV28 and TRBJ1-5, reads DVKVTQSSRYLVKRTGEKVFLECVQDMDHENMFWYRQDPGLGLRLIYFSYDVKMKEKGDIPEGYSVSREKKERFSLILESASTNQTSMYLCASREGAGQPQHFGDGTRLSIL.

This clone was seen a few times. This chain links TRBV2 with TRBJ1-2; D is undetermined. Germline assignment: CDR1 SNHLY and CDR2 FYNNEI. V lost 4 bases to trimming and J lost 0 bases, with 9 bases between them. CDR3 size: 14 residues. The CDR3 spells CASSGASANYGYTF. The CDR3 region has the DNA TGTGCCAGCAGTGGTGCCAGTGCTAACTATGGCTACACCTTC.

This clone has only a few counts. The genes are TRBV7-9 and TRBJ2-2; 15 bases fit TRBD2. The CDR3 is 17 residues long. The junction had 2 bases not matched to a gene; V was cut back by 6 bases and J by 0 bases. Germline V lookup: CDR1 SEHNR, CDR2 FQNEAQ (reference sequence). CDR3 nucleotides: TGTGCCAGCAGGAGGACTAGCGGGGGGGCGAACACCGGGGAGCTGTTTTTT. Protein sequence: CASRRTSGGANTGELFF.

This clone was seen a single time. The chain carries TRBV2 and TRBJ2-3; 9 bases are shared with TRBD1. The CDR3 loop spans 14 amino acids. V was pared by 6 bases and J by 2 bases, with 3 bases of the junction left unmatched. Germline CDR1 and CDR2: SNHLY and FYNNEI. The CDR3 DNA reads TGTGCCAGCAGCCGGGACAGGGACACAGATACGCAGTATTTT. Protein: CASSRDRDTDTQYF.

In this sample, this clone turned up a few times. This chain uses TRBV14 with TRBJ1-1, with 7 bases that match TRBD1. After removal of 4 bases from V and 1 base from J, the junction contained 3 bases not matched to a gene. CDR3 length: 14 residues. Looked up from germline, CDR1 is SGHDN and CDR2 is FVKESK. As DNA, the CDR3 is TGTGCCAGCAGCCCGCAGGGGGGGAACACTGAAGCTTTCTTT. It codes for CASSPQGGNTEAFF.

The chain combines TRBV18 with TRBJ2-1; a weak D match, TRBD2 (6 bases). CDR3 size: 17 residues. V was cut by 3 bases and J by 6 bases, with 21 bases left in between. Per the germline V gene, CDR1 is KGHSH and CDR2 is LQKENI. The CDR3 DNA reads TGTGCCAGCTCACCTCCCACCGGGAGCGTATTAGGCAATGAGCAGTTCTTC. Amino acid sequence: CASSPPTGSVLGNEQFF.

Ten or more counts support this clone. The chain combines TRBV28 with TRBJ1-1; TRBD1 might be the D (5 bases). CDR3 length: 12 residues. V was clipped by 8 bases and J by 2 bases, with 9 bases between them. Germline-derived CDR1 and CDR2 are MDHEN and SYDVKM. The chain's CDR3 is CASGGINTEAFF. The CDR3 DNA is TGTGCCAGCGGGGGGATAAACACTGAAGCTTTCTTT.

Remarks on this clone: At one end the junction does not follow the germline gene, possibly because of a read error. This chain joins TRBV6-6 and TRBJ1-6; D perhaps matches TRBD1 (5 bases). Germline CDR1 reads MNHNY; CDR2 reads SVGAGI (reference sequence). The CDR3 covers 14 residues. CDR3 loop: CASSYSGEDSSLHF. CDR3 sequence (DNA): TGTGCCAGCAGTTACTCGGGGGAGGATTCATCCCTCCACTTT.

V is TRBV11-2 and J is TRBJ1-4, with 7 positions matching TRBD1. The J segment lost 8 bases and the V segment lost 5 bases, leaving 14 bases of the junction unmatched. The CDR3 has 16 residues. Looked up from germline, CDR1 is SGHAT and CDR2 is FQNNGV. The CDR3 nucleotides are TGTGCCAGCAGCACCAATAGGGACAGTTCTTTCGAAAAACTGTTTTTT. Protein product: CASSTNRDSSFEKLFF. Full variable domain (remainder filled in from reference TRBV11-2 and TRBJ1-4): EAGVAQSPRYKIIEKRQSVAFWCNPISGHATLYWYQQILGQGPKLLIQFQNNGVVDDSQLPKDRFSAERLKGVDSTLKIQPAKLEDSAVYLCASSTNRDSSFEKLFFGSGTQLSVL.

The V and J genes are TRBV6-2 or TRBV6-3 and TRBJ1-2; TRBD1 might be the D (5 bases). Germline CDR1 reads MNHEY; CDR2 reads SVGEGT. The CDR3 is made up of 14 amino acids. The V and J ends lost 5 bases and 4 bases respectively, with 14 bases between them. CDR3 protein: CASSHLLQGYGYTF. For the CDR3, the DNA is TGTGCCAGCAGTCATCTCCTCCAGGGCTATGGCTACACCTTC.

This chain uses TRBV6-6 with TRBJ1-5; D remains unclear. From germline, CDR1 is MNHNY and CDR2 SVGAGI (reference sequence). V lost 7 bases, J lost 3 bases, and 7 bases lay in between. CDR3 length: 12 amino acids. The CDR3, as DNA: TGTGCCAGCAACCGGGACAATCAGCCCCAGCATTTT. This gives the protein CASNRDNQPQHF.

This clone occurred a few times. The chain couples TRBV5-5 to TRBJ2-1; perhaps TRBD2 as D (5 bases). The CDR3 is 12 amino acids. V was shortened by 4 bases and J by 13 bases, with 15 bases between the two germline ends. Germline V gene sequence: CDR1 SGHKS, CDR2 YYEKEE (reference sequence). The CDR3 nucleotides read TGTGCCAGCAGCCCCGGGAACTTTGAACAGTTCTTC. It encodes CASSPGNFEQFF.

The chain carries TRBV9 and TRBJ1-6, with D unresolved. CDR3 length equals 13 residues. Trimming took off 6 bases at V and 10 bases at J, with 14 bases between the two ends. CDR1 is SGDLS and CDR2 is YYNGEE in the germline V gene. CDR3 region: CASILGGFSPLHF. The CDR3 nucleotides read TGTGCCAGCATCCTAGGAGGGTTCTCACCCCTCCACTTT.

V usage is TRBV28 and J usage is TRBJ1-4; D might be TRBD1 (6 bases). The germline gives CDR1 MDHEN, CDR2 SYDVKM. CDR3 size: 13 residues. Trimming removed 8 bases at V and 8 bases at J, with 15 bases between. DNA for the CDR3: TGTGCCAGCGGGGGGGCGCCGGGAGAAAAACTGTTTTTT. Its protein product is CASGGAPGEKLFF. The full variable domain, with the rest looked up from reference TRBV28 and TRBJ1-4, is DVKVTQSSRYLVKRTGEKVFLECVQDMDHENMFWYRQDPGLGLRLIYFSYDVKMKEKGDIPEGYSVSREKKERFSLILESASTNQTSMYLCASGGAPGEKLFFGSGTQLSVL.

The chain links TRBV28 to TRBJ2-2, with a tentative D call TRBD1 (6 bases). The CDR3 spans 16 residues. The V end was cut by 7 bases, the J end by 2 bases, with 17 bases between. CDR1 is MDHEN, CDR2 SYDVKM, per germline. CDR3 DNA sequence: TGTGCCAGCACCGTAGGACAGTTCCTTAACACCGGGGAGCTGTTTTTT. It specifies CASTVGQFLNTGELFF.

The chain joins TRBV2 to TRBJ1-5; D is uncertain. Germline CDR1 and CDR2: SNHLY and FYNNEI. The CDR3 runs to 14 residues. V was pared by 5 bases and J by 3 bases, with 11 bases between. The DNA of the CDR3 is TGTGCCAGCAGTAGAGATCAGGTCAATCAGCCCCAGCATTTT. Translated: CASSRDQVNQPQHF.